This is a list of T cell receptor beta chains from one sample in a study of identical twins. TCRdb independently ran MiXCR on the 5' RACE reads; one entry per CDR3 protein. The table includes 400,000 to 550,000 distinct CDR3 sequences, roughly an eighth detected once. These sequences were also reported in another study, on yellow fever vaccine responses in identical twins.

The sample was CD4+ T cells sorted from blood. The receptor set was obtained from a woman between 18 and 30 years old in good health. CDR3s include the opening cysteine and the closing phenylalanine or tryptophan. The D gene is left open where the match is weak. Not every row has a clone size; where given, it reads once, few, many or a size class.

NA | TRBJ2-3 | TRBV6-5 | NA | TGTGCCAGCAGTTACTCAGCGGGCACGCAGTATTTT | CASSYSAGTQYF
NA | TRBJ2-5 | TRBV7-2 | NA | TGTGCCAGCAGCTCCCGCTCGCCTCAAGAGACCCAGTACTTC | CASSSRSPQETQYF
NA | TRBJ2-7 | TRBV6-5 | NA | TGTGCCAGCAGCGAGGCACTACCACCCTACGAGCAGTACTTC | CASSEALPPYEQYF
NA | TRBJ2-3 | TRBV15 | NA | TGTGCCACCAGCAGCGGAAACACAGATACGCAGTATTTT | CATSSGNTDTQYF
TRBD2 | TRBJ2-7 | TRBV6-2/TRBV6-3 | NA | TGTGCCAGCAAAACCCCGGGACTAGCGGGAAACGAGCAGTACTTC | CASKTPGLAGNEQYF
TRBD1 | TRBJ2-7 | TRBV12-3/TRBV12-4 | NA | TGTGCCAGCAGTGGACAGGGGGCGCGAGAGCAGTACTTC | CASSGQGAREQYF
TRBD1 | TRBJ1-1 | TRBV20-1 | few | TGCAGTGCTAGGACAGGGGACACTGAAGCTTTCTTT | CSARTGDTEAFF
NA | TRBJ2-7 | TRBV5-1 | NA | TGCGCCAGCAGCTTCGGTTCATCGGCCTTCTACGAGCAGTACTTC | CASSFGSSAFYEQYF
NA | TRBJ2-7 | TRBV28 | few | TGTGCCAGCAGTTTATCGAGGGGGCGTTGGGGAGGATTTACGTCCGAGCAGTACTTC | CASSLSRGRWGGFTSEQYF
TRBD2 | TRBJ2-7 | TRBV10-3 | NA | TGTGCCATCAGGACTAGCGGGAGCTCCTACGAGCAGTACTTC | CAIRTSGSSYEQYF
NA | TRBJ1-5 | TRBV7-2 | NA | TGTGCCAGCGCAGCCGCCACTAATCAGCCCCAGCATTTT | CASAAATNQPQHF
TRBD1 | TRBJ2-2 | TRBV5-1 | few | TGCGCCAGCAGCTTGGACAGACAGGGGACCGGGGAGCTGTTTTTT | CASSLDRQGTGELFF
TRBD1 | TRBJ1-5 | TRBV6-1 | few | TGTGCCAGCACCCGGACAGGAATTAGCAATCAGCCCCAGCATTTT | CASTRTGISNQPQHF
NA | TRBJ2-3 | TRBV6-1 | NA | TGTGCCAGCAGCACTAAGGGTTCCGCACTCACAGATACGCAGTATTTT | CASSTKGSALTDTQYF
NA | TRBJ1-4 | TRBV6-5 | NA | TGTGCCAGCAGTTCGAAGGGGCTGGGAGTGGCTAATGAAAAACTGTTTTTT | CASSSKGLGVANEKLFF
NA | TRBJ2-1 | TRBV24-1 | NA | TGTGCCACCAGTGACAGCCGCCGTCACCCCAATGAGCAGTTCTTC | CATSDSRRHPNEQFF
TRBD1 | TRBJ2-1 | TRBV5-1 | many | TGCGCCAGCAGCTTGCTTGGGACAGAGCTCTCCTACAATGAGCAGTTCTTC | CASSLLGTELSYNEQFF
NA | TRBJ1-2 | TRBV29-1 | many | TGCAGGGCCGGGACCGACTATGGCTACACCTTC | CRAGTDYGYTF
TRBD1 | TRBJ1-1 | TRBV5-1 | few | TGCGCCAGCAGCCCCGGACAGGGTAAGGAGGGAGCTTTCTTT | CASSPGQGKEGAFF
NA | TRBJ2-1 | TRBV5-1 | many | TGCGCCAGCGGGCGAGACAATGAGCAGTTCTTC | CASGRDNEQFF
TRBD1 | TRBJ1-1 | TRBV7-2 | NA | TGTGCCAGCAGTTATCAGGGGGCGCGGACTGAAGCTTTCTTT | CASSYQGARTEAFF
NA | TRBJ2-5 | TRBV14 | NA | TGTGCCAGCAGCCAAGTCTTCGGCCTAGGTGCGGCGACCCAGTACTTC | CASSQVFGLGAATQYF
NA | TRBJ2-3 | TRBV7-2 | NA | TGTGCCAGCAGCGTCACCGGGACTGGCGTCGATACGCAGTATTTT | CASSVTGTGVDTQYF
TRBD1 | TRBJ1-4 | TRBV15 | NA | TGTGCCACCAGCAGGACGGACAGGGGAGGCGAAAAACTGTTTTTT | CATSRTDRGGEKLFF
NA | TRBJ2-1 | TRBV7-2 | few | TGTGCCAGCAGCTTAGGGATTGGACAGCCCTACAATGAGCAGTTCTTC | CASSLGIGQPYNEQFF
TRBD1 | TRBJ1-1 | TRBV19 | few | TGTGCCAGTAGTATGGGAGGGGGCTTTCTGTTCACTGAAGCTTTCTTT | CASSMGGGFLFTEAFF
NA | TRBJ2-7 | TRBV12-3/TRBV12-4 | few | TGTGCCAGCAGTGCCAGCGGGTTCGCAGGGGTCGAGCAGTACTTC | CASSASGFAGVEQYF
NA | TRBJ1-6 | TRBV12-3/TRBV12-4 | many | TGTGCCAGCAGTTTAACAGGGAATTCACCCCTCCACTTT | CASSLTGNSPLHF
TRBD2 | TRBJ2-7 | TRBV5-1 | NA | TGCGCCAGCAGCAGGGGACTAGCGGGATCCTACGAGCAGTACTTC | CASSRGLAGSYEQYF
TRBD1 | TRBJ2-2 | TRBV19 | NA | TGTGCCAGTAGTATGACAGGGACCACCGGGGAGCTGTTTTTT | CASSMTGTTGELFF
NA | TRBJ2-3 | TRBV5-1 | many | TGCGCCAGCAGCTTGAGCTCCCGGTACACAGATACGCAGTATTTT | CASSLSSRYTDTQYF
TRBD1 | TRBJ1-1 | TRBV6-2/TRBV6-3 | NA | TGTGCCAGCAATCCGGACAGGGCGCGCACTGAAGCTTTCTTT | CASNPDRARTEAFF
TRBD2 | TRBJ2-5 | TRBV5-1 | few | TGCGCCAGCAGCGCGGGACTAGCTAAAGAGACCCAGTACTTC | CASSAGLAKETQYF
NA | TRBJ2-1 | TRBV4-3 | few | TGCGCCAGCAGCGAAAATGGGGGCCGAACGTACAATGAGCAGTTCTTC | CASSENGGRTYNEQFF
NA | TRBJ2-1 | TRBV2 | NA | TGTGCCAGCAGTGAGTTGGTGGGGGTGGGGAATGAGCAGTTCTTC | CASSELVGVGNEQFF
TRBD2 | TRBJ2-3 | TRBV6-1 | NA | TGTGCCAGCATGGTAGGCGGGGGGTACACAGATACGCAGTATTTT | CASMVGGGYTDTQYF
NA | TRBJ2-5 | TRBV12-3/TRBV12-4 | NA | TGTGCCAGCAGTTTTCGTGGCGCGGGGCAAGAGACCCAGTACTTC | CASSFRGAGQETQYF
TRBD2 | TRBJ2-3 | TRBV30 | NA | TGTGCCTGGAATATAGCGGGAGGGCCCCCTAGCACAGATACGCAGTATTTT | CAWNIAGGPPSTDTQYF
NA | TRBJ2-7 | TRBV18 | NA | TGTGCCAGCTCACCACTTAGCTCCTACGAGCAGTACTTC | CASSPLSSYEQYF
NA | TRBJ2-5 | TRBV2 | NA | TGTGCCAGCATCGGGGTGTCTAAGACCCAGTACTTC | CASIGVSKTQYF
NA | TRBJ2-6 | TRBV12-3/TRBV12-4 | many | TGTGCCAGCAGTTTAGGACCGAACTCTGGGGCCAACGTCCTGACTTTC | CASSLGPNSGANVLTF
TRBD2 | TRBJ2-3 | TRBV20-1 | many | TGCAGTGCCGTAGCGGGAGGCACAGATACGCAGTATTTT | CSAVAGGTDTQYF
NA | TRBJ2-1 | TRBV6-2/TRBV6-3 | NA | TGTGCCAGCACACAGGGAAATGAGCAGTTCTTC | CASTQGNEQFF
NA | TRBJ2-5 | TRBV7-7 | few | TGTGCTAGCAGCTTAGAGATGACAGTAAAGACCCAGTACTTC | CASSLEMTVKTQYF
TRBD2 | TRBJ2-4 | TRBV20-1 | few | TGCAGTGCTAAAAGCGGAGTAGCGGGGTTAATAGCCAAAAACATTCAGTACTTC | CSAKSGVAGLIAKNIQYF
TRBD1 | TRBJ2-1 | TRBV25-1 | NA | TGTGCCAGCAGTGACGGATCGACAGGGCTACATGAGCAGTTCTTC | CASSDGSTGLHEQFF
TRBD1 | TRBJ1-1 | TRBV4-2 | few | TGTGCCAGCAGCCAATTAGAGGGGGCCACTGAAGCTTTCTTT | CASSQLEGATEAFF
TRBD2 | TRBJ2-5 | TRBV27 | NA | TGTGCCAGCAGTTTACAGCGGGGCAATCAAGAGACCCAGTACTTC | CASSLQRGNQETQYF
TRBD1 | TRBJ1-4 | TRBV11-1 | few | TGTGCCAGCAGCTTGAAAGACAGGGGACGCGAAAAACTGTTTTTT | CASSLKDRGREKLFF